Listed below are T cell receptor beta chains from one sample, sequenced in a study of cytomegalovirus exposure and HLA in healthy donors. Profiled with immunoSEQ multiplex PCR; TCRdb holds only in-frame clones, not every one. The sample yields roughly 100,000 clones, around 70% seen once. Sequences were obtained from PBMCs. Source of these receptors: a man aged 25 to 40 in good health and CMV-seronegative. The CDR3 runs from the conserved cysteine through the conserved F or W. The D gene is left open where the match is weak. Some rows have no size entry. The others give once, few or many, or a class for an expanded clone.

J,length,V,D,size,DNA,CDR3
TRBJ1-3,18,TRBV2,TRBD1,.,TGTGCCAGCAGCACTACCTACAGGGGCCCTAGCTCTGGAAACACCATATATTTT,CASSTTYRGPSSGNTIYF
TRBJ2-7,15,TRBV18,.,.,TGTGCCAGCTCACTGCTTTTGGGTGAGGTCTACGAGCAGTACTTC,CASSLLLGEVYEQYF
TRBJ1-2,13,TRBV7-2,TRBD1,.,TGTGCCAGCAGCGCCCGACAGGGAGGCGGCTACACCTTC,CASSARQGGGYTF
TRBJ1-4,18,TRBV2,.,.,TGTGCCAGCAGTCCTTTTGGTGTGGAGACTACTCTGGGCGCAAAACTGTTTTTT,CASSPFGVETTLGAKLFF
TRBJ2-1,14,TRBV15,.,once,TGTGCCACCAGCAGAGATGCAGGTAGAAATGAGCAGTTCTTC,CATSRDAGRNEQFF
TRBJ2-1,17,TRBV9,.,once,TGTGCCAGCAGCGTCCCCGGACTGACTTCAAATTACAATGAGCAGTTCTTC,CASSVPGLTSNYNEQFF
TRBJ2-1,15,TRBV6-1,.,.,TGTGCCAGCAGTGAACTGGGACTCCGATACAATGAGCAGTTCTTC,CASSELGLRYNEQFF
TRBJ2-3,15,TRBV5-4,TRBD1,few,TGTGCCAGCAGCTTACAGGGGGCGGGCACAGATACGCAGTATTTT,CASSLQGAGTDTQYF
TRBJ2-1,20,TRBV7-3,TRBD2,.,TGTGCCAGCAGCTTATGGGGTAGCGGGAGCCTCTGGAGCTCCTACAATGAGCAGTTCTTC,CASSLWGSGSLWSSYNEQFF
TRBJ1-2,15,TRBV6-5,TRBD1,.,TGTGCCAGCAGTTACTCGAGCAGGGGGCGTTATGGCTACACCTTC,CASSYSSRGRYGYTF
TRBJ2-4,14,TRBV19,TRBD2,few,TGTGCCAGTACGAGCGGGAGGGGTCCGAGTATTCAGTACTTC,CASTSGRGPSIQYF
TRBJ2-5,14,TRBV5-5,TRBD1,.,TGTGCCAGCAGCTACAGGGGGACACAAGAGACCCAGTACTTC,CASSYRGTQETQYF
TRBJ2-7,12,TRBV30,.,.,TGTGCCTGGAGTGCCTTGATCTACGAGCAGTACTTC,CAWSALIYEQYF
TRBJ2-3,14,TRBV5-6,.,few,TGTGCCAGCAGCTTGACCGCCCAGGGAGGTACGCAGTATTTT,CASSLTAQGGTQYF
TRBJ2-5,15,TRBV7-3,TRBD2,.,TGTGCCAGCAGCTTAAGGGGAGGGCCTGGTCAGACCCAGTACTTC,CASSLRGGPGQTQYF
TRBJ2-5,15,TRBV7-2,.,once,TGTGCCAGCAGCCCTCCCGGACTCGGAGGAGAGACCCAGTACTTC,CASSPPGLGGETQYF
TRBJ2-7,15,TRBV5-4,TRBD2,.,TGTGCCAGCAGCGCAGGACTAGCGGGTCTCTACGAGCAGTACTTC,CASSAGLAGLYEQYF